This T cell receptor (beta chain) is drawn from a study of blood T cells in healthy people across ages. Each sample used at least 7 million PBMCs. CDR1 is MDHEN, CDR2 SYDVKM, per germline. After removal of 6 bases from V and 7 bases from J, the junction contained 7 bases not matched to a gene. The CDR3 extends over 13 amino acids. Next came a second PCR, run for about 7 to 12 cycles, which used a sample-barcoded 5' primer along with a J-beta primer mix. One entry per CDR3 protein, called by TCRdb with MiXCR from the 5' RACE reads. Of nearly 1 million distinct CDR3 sequences listed, roughly 50% were seen once; the top ten hold about 20%. This clonotype was observed a handful of times.

The TCR was taken from a woman aged 60-75 years in good health. The specimen sequenced was blood. This sequence joins TRBV28 and TRBJ1-2, with 8 bases fitting TRBD1. CDR3 nucleotides: TGTGCCAGCAGCCCGTGGACAGGGTCTGGCTACACCTTC. Amino acids: CASSPWTGSGYTF.